Listed here are 30 T cell receptor beta chains from one sample, sequenced in a study of CD8 T cells in ankylosing spondylitis. These receptors' targets are unknown. Via MiXCR, TCRdb re-called the 5' RACE reads, giving one row per CDR3 protein. The sample carries fewer than 400,000 distinct CDR3 sequences, around 22% recorded once. Study outcomes and limitations: A motif in TCR beta, a set of 8 or 9 highly homologous variants, appeared characteristic of ankylosing spondylitis blood.

Source material: blood, either unsorted or a sorted T cell fraction (not recorded which). The receptors were gathered from a male donor with ankylosing spondylitis.

V gene TRBV4-2 combines with J gene TRBJ2-1; 13 bases are a match to TRBD2. V shed 8 bases and J 9 bases; nucleotides not matched to a gene: 7. CDR1 and CDR2 (germline): LGHNA, YNFKEQ. The CDR3 length is 14 residues. Here the CDR3 DNA reads TGTGCCAGCCACGGGACTAGCGGGGATTCTGAGCAGTTCTTC. Translation gives CASHGTSGDSEQFF.

The rearrangement uses TRBV2 and TRBJ2-7; D perhaps matches TRBD1 (6 bases). The CDR3 is made up of 15 amino acids. Germline CDR1 and CDR2: SNHLY and FYNNEI. V was cut by 5 bases and J by 2 bases, with 16 bases left in between. The CDR3 sequence: CASSSQGPRTYEQYF. CDR3 DNA: TGTGCCAGCAGTTCACAGGGTCCCCGTACCTACGAGCAGTACTTC.

The CDR3 DNA is TGTGCCACCAGCTACCAGGGGGCTCTCACTGAAGCTTTCTTT. As protein: CATSYQGALTEAFF. The chain joins TRBV15 to TRBJ1-1, with 8 bases matching TRBD1. The germline gives CDR1 LNHNV, CDR2 YYDKDF (reference sequence). V shed 5 bases and J 4 bases; nucleotides not matched to a gene: 6. The CDR3 extends over 14 amino acids. Full variable domain (remainder filled in from reference TRBV15 and TRBJ1-1): DAMVIQNPRYQVTQFGKPVTLSCSQTLNHNVMYWYQQKSSQAPKLLFHYYDKDFNNEADTPDNFQSRRPNTSFCFLDIRSPGLGDTAMYLCATSYQGALTEAFFGQGTRLTVV.

This clonotype was counted between two and nine times. The J gene is TRBJ2-7, the V gene TRBV7-6, with 12 bases fitting TRBD2. Germline CDR1 and CDR2: SGHVS and FNYEAQ. The V segment lost 0 bases and the J segment 6 bases; nucleotides outside the gene matches: 6. The CDR3 spans 16 residues. The CDR3 loop reads CASSLASTSGRAEQYF. CDR3 nucleotide sequence: TGTGCCAGCAGCTTAGCTTCGACTAGCGGGAGAGCCGAGCAGTACTTC. The full variable domain, rest sourced from reference TRBV7-6 and TRBJ2-7, is GAGVSQSPRYKVTKRGQDVALRCDPISGHVSLYWYRQALGQGPEFLTYFNYEAQQDKSGLPNDRFSAERPEGSISTLTIQRTEQRDSAMYRCASSLASTSGRAEQYFGPGTRLTVT.

This chain connects TRBV27 to TRBJ1-3, with a tentative D call TRBD1 (6 bases). The CDR3 is made up of 15 amino acids. CDR1 is MNHEY, CDR2 SMNVEV, per germline (reference sequence). Trimming shortened V by 5 bases and J by 2 bases, and 13 bases separated the two germline ends. CDR3 in amino acids: CASSTRNRAGNTIYF. The CDR3 nucleotides read TGTGCCAGCAGTACCAGGAACAGGGCTGGAAACACCATATATTTT.

This clonotype was found a few times. The chain carries TRBV11-2 and TRBJ1-1, with 7 bases identical to TRBD1. The CDR3 runs to 13 residues. V lost 2 bases and J lost 7; bases outside the gene matches: 4. The germline V gene encodes CDR1 SGHAT and CDR2 FQNNGV. The CDR3 DNA follows: TGTGCCAGCAGCTTATATTCAGGGGGTGAAGCTTTCTTT. Translated: CASSLYSGGEAFF. The full variable domain, its missing parts supplied by reference TRBV11-2 and TRBJ1-1, is EAGVAQSPRYKIIEKRQSVAFWCNPISGHATLYWYQQILGQGPKLLIQFQNNGVVDDSQLPKDRFSAERLKGVDSTLKIQPAKLEDSAVYLCASSLYSGGEAFFGQGTRLTVV.

The V call is TRBV6-2 or TRBV6-3, the J call TRBJ2-2, with 10 positions matching TRBD1. The V gene end was trimmed by 6 bases and the J gene end by 3 bases; junction bases not matched to a gene: 1. The CDR3 spans 14 residues. Per the germline V gene, CDR1 is MNHEY and CDR2 is SVGEGT. The CDR3 is CASRGTGDTGELFF. DNA of the CDR3: TGTGCCAGCAGAGGGACAGGGGACACCGGGGAGCTGTTTTTT.

CDR3 nucleotide sequence: TGTGCCAGCAGTCGACAGGGGGGGGGAAATCAGCCCCAGCATTTT. Encoded protein: CASSRQGGGNQPQHF. The chain uses TRBV12-3 or TRBV12-4 and TRBJ1-5, with 9 positions matching TRBD1. The J segment lost 4 bases and the V segment lost 5 bases, leaving 6 bases of the junction unmatched. The CDR3 has 15 residues.

There are many counts of this clonotype. The chain couples TRBV10-3 to TRBJ2-1; 9 bases align to TRBD1. Germline V CDR1 and CDR2: ENHRY, SYGVKD. J was trimmed by 2 bases and V by 5 bases; bases with no gene match: 13. There are 18 residues in the CDR3. The DNA of the CDR3 is TGTGCCATCAGTACCGGGACAGGGCGCCCGAGCACCTACAATGAGCAGTTCTTC. Residues: CAISTGTGRPSTYNEQFF.

Only a few counts were recorded for this clonotype. The chain joins TRBV4-3 to TRBJ2-2; possible D gene TRBD1, 5 bases. Germline V gene data show CDR1 as LGHNA and CDR2 as YSLEER. The V end lost 0 bases, the J end lost 1 base, and 12 bases lay between the germline ends. The CDR3 consists of 17 residues. The CDR3 DNA reads as TGCGCCAGCAGCCAAGATCCTTTAGGACAGAACACCGGGGAGCTGTTTTTT. Amino acids: CASSQDPLGQNTGELFF.

The table lists this clonotype with a few counts. The rearrangement uses TRBV15 and TRBJ2-5; D is perhaps TRBD1 (8 bases). The CDR3 is made up of 16 amino acids. V dropped 0 bases and J dropped 5 bases, with 16 bases sitting between them. Per the germline V gene, CDR1 is LNHNV and CDR2 is YYDKDF (reference sequence). CDR3 nucleotide sequence: TGTGCCACCAGCAGAGATCTCGGACAGGGAGGGGAGACCCAGTACTTC. It specifies CATSRDLGQGGETQYF.

This clonotype was found a few times. The chain recombines TRBV11-3 with TRBJ2-7; tentative D call: TRBD2 (5 bases). The V end lost 3 bases, the J end lost 6 bases, and 9 bases lay between the germline ends. From germline, CDR1 is SGHNT and CDR2 YENEEA. The CDR3 is made up of 12 amino acids. This CDR3 is CASSLEGGEQYF. The DNA for the CDR3 is TGTGCCAGCAGCTTGGAAGGAGGCGAGCAGTACTTC.

This clonotype has more than one count but fewer than ten. In DNA form, the CDR3 reads TGTGCCAGCAGCCGGGCGGGACTAGCGGGAGGGCCGGGGAATGAGCAGTTCTTC. Its protein product is CASSRAGLAGGPGNEQFF. The chain employs TRBV11-2 and TRBJ2-1, with 16 bases identical to TRBD2. J gave up 7 bases and V 5 bases, and 11 bases lay outside the gene matches. The CDR3 has 18 residues. Germline V CDR1 and CDR2: SGHAT, FQNNGV.

The CDR3 here is CASSLGGQPQHF. The CDR3 nucleotides read TGTGCCAGCAGCTTAGGGGGACAGCCCCAGCATTTT. The J gene is TRBJ1-5, the V gene TRBV28; D might be TRBD1 (6 bases). Germline CDR1 MDHEN, CDR2 SYDVKM. The V end lost 6 bases, the J end lost 7 bases, and 10 bases lay between the germline ends. The CDR3 has 12 amino acids.

The J gene is TRBJ2-1, the V gene TRBV18; D gene uncertain. Germline CDR1 KGHSH, CDR2 LQKENI. The CDR3 spans 13 residues. V lost 7 bases and J 7 bases, leaving 14 bases between the germline ends. CDR3 nucleotides: TGTGCCAGCTTCCCAAGGGAAAGGAATGAGCAGTTCTTC. Translation: CASFPRERNEQFF.

The chain carries TRBV6-1 and TRBJ1-1; D perhaps matches TRBD1 (6 bases). The V gene's germline CDR1 is MNHNS and CDR2 SASEGT. CDR3 length equals 14 residues. The CDR3 DNA is TGTGCGGCGGAGGCAGGGGACCGGAACACTGAAGCTTTCTTT. It encodes CAAEAGDRNTEAFF.

This clonotype was detected only a few times. The chain is built from TRBV12-3 or TRBV12-4 and TRBJ1-1, with D possibly matching TRBD1 (5 bases). This CDR3 is 16 amino acids long. The V and J ends lost 5 bases and 1 base respectively, with 17 bases between them. This CDR3 reads CASSIVAGTANTEAFF. The CDR3 DNA reads TGTGCCAGCAGTATCGTTGCTGGGACCGCGAACACTGAAGCTTTCTTT.

The chain is built from TRBV30 and TRBJ2-7, with D possibly being TRBD1 (5 bases). Trimming removed 4 bases from V and 3 bases from J, with 13 bases in between. The CDR3 runs 13 residues. Germline V lookup: CDR1 GTSNPN, CDR2 SVGIG (reference sequence). In DNA form, the CDR3 reads TGTGCCTGGACCCCCGACAGAATCTACGAGCAGTACTTC. Its translation: CAWTPDRIYEQYF. Full variable domain (missing parts from reference TRBV30 and TRBJ2-7): SQTIHQWPATLVQPVGSPLSLECTVEGTSNPNLYWYRQAAGRGLQLLFYSVGIGQISSEVPQNLSASRPQDRQFILSSKKLLLSDSGFYLCAWTPDRIYEQYFGPGTRLTVT.

Only a few counts were recorded for this clonotype. In nucleotides, the CDR3 is TGTGCCAGCAGCCCTTGGACAGGGGAACTAACTGAAGCTTTCTTT. Protein sequence: CASSPWTGELTEAFF. The chain is built from TRBV7-8 and TRBJ1-1, with TRBD1 identical over 9 bases. Germline V gives CDR1 SGHVS, CDR2 FQNEAQ. Germline trimming cut 5 bases from V and 5 bases from J; bases unmatched to any gene: 9. CDR3 size: 15 residues.

The chain joins TRBV18 to TRBJ2-5; possibly TRBD1 for D (6 bases). CDR3 length: 15 residues. CDR1 is KGHSH, CDR2 LQKENI, per germline. V was trimmed by 2 bases and J by 5 bases, leaving 15 bases between them. The CDR3 region is CASSPRQGYDETQYF. The DNA of the CDR3 is TGTGCCAGCTCACCAAGGCAGGGGTACGATGAGACCCAGTACTTC.

There are a few counts of this clonotype. The chain couples TRBV5-1 to TRBJ2-1, with TRBD1 matching 7 bases. V dropped 0 bases and J dropped 4; count of bases not matched to a gene: 4. The CDR3 length is 15 residues. CDR1 and CDR2 from the germline V gene are SGHRS and YFSETQ. CDR3 DNA: TGCGCCAGCAGCTTGGTTGGGACAGAGTACAATGAGCAGTTCTTC. Translated: CASSLVGTEYNEQFF.

This clonotype was counted a few times. The V gene is TRBV7-3, the J gene TRBJ2-3, with D possibly TRBD2 on 6 matching bases. Looked up from germline, CDR1 is SGHTA and CDR2 is FQGTGA. The CDR3 spans 17 residues. Trimming took 1 base from V and 1 from J, leaving 15 bases between them. The chain's CDR3 is CASSLKGRRDGTDTQYF. In nucleotides, the CDR3 is TGTGCCAGCAGCTTAAAGGGAAGGCGGGATGGCACAGATACGCAGTATTTT. Full variable domain (remainder filled in from reference TRBV7-3 and TRBJ2-3): GAGVSQTPSNKVTEKGKYVELRCDPISGHTALYWYRQSLGQGPEFLIYFQGTGAADDSGLPNDRFFAVRPEGSVSTLKIQRTERGDSAVYLCASSLKGRRDGTDTQYFGPGTRLTVL.

This clonotype was detected ten times or more. The J gene is TRBJ2-7, the V gene TRBV5-1, with D tentatively TRBD2 (5 bases). Germline V gene lookup returns CDR1 SGHRS and CDR2 YFSETQ. Trimming removed 6 bases from V and 2 bases from J, with 12 bases in between. The CDR3 has 13 residues. CDR3 residues: CASNAGITYEQYF. As DNA, the CDR3 is TGCGCCAGCAACGCCGGGATTACCTACGAGCAGTACTTC.

This chain links TRBV14 with TRBJ2-2, with TRBD1 identical over 9 bases. V trimming: 6 bases; J trimming: 4 bases; junction bases outside the gene matches: 6. This CDR3 region has 15 residues. Germline values: CDR1 SGHDN, CDR2 FVKESK. The CDR3 sequence is CASREAQGATGELFF. The CDR3, as DNA: TGTGCCAGCAGAGAAGCACAGGGGGCCACCGGGGAGCTGTTTTTT.

V gene TRBV30 combines with J gene TRBJ2-2; D is uncertain. V lost 0 bases to trimming and J lost 6 bases, with 8 bases between them. The CDR3 loop spans 13 amino acids. Germline loops: CDR1 GTSNPN, CDR2 SVGIG (reference sequence). For the CDR3, the DNA is TGTGCCTGGAGTGTATTGGGTTCCGGGGAGCTGTTTTTT. Translation gives CAWSVLGSGELFF.

CDR3 residues: CASSLETGGGGAEAFF. DNA of the CDR3: TGCGCCAGCAGCTTGGAGACCGGGGGAGGGGGGGCTGAAGCTTTCTTT. The V gene is TRBV5-1, the J gene TRBJ1-1; TRBD1 might be the D (6 bases). Deletions cut 0 bases from V and 6 bases from J, with 18 bases between. There are 16 residues in the CDR3. CDR1 is SGHRS, CDR2 YFSETQ, per germline.

The CDR3 spells CSVVVISGPITDTQYF. CDR3 DNA: TGCAGCGTTGTGGTCATCTCCGGGCCTATCACAGATACGCAGTATTTT. The V gene is TRBV29-1, the J gene TRBJ2-3; D is unclear. This CDR3 comprises 16 residues. Trimming shortened V by 4 bases and J by 2 bases, and 19 bases separated the two germline ends. Per the germline V gene, CDR1 is SQVTM and CDR2 is ANQGSEA.

This clonotype has a handful of counts. V usage is TRBV20-1 and J usage is TRBJ2-7; D assignment may be TRBD1 or TRBD2 (5 bases each). Germline V gene data show CDR1 as DFQATT and CDR2 as SNEGSKA (reference sequence). The CDR3 covers 15 residues. The V end was cut by 6 bases, the J end by 0 bases, with 18 bases between. The CDR3 DNA reads as TGCAGTGCAGGTACCGGGACGTTCAGCTCCTACGAGCAGTACTTC. Its protein product is CSAGTGTFSSYEQYF.

This clonotype was detected many times. This sequence joins TRBV27 and TRBJ2-7; D perhaps matches TRBD2 (7 bases). The V and J ends lost 6 bases and 1 base respectively, with 13 bases between them. Germline V gene data show CDR1 as MNHEY and CDR2 as SMNVEV (reference sequence). This CDR3 has 14 amino acids. CDR3: CASRGGGSSYEQYF. The CDR3 region has the DNA TGTGCCAGCAGGGGGGGCGGGAGTTCCTACGAGCAGTACTTC.

This clonotype appeared a few times. Here the CDR3 DNA reads TGTGCCAGCAGCTGGGACGGCACCCACTACGAGCAGTACTTC. Translating gives CASSWDGTHYEQYF. This chain links TRBV11-2 with TRBJ2-7; D may correspond to TRBD1 or TRBD2 (5 bases each). CDR3 length: 14 amino acids. Germline V gene sequence: CDR1 SGHAT, CDR2 FQNNGV. Trimming cost V 4 bases and J 3 bases, with 13 bases left between them.